The subject of this entry is one TCR beta chain. Antigen specificity is unknown. This entry comes from a study of vaccination and CD4 T cells after COVID-19. Across the study: Sampling post-COVID took place a median 101 days after diagnosis (range 35 to 161).

The treatment here: approximately nine-day PBMC culture with coronavirus spike peptide pools or control peptides (ViraFEST assay). General study findings and limits: Recorded median SARS-CoV-2-reactive clonotype numbers increased from around 21 to 38 without reaching significance.

Cultured CD4+ T cells had their DNA profiled by the Oncomine TCR Beta short-read assay. It was cultured CD4+ T cells from which genomic DNA was extracted. TCRdb used MiXCR to reprocess the PCR reads, holding one entry per CDR3 protein. The sample includes around 9,200 distinct CDR3 sequences, 45% of them seen just once. This CDR3 has 14 amino acids. CDR1 and CDR2 (germline): SGHAT, FQNNGV. V lost 1 base, J lost 4 bases, and 10 bases lay in between. The TCR comes from a human donor who had recovered from COVID-19. The source material was CD4+ T cells from blood, cultured in vitro. The chain has TRBV11-2 and TRBJ2-5, with D perhaps being TRBD1 or TRBD2 (5 bases each). In DNA, the CDR3 is TGTGCCAGCAGCTTAGGAGTGGGGGTAGAGACCCAGTACTTC. Residues: CASSLGVGVETQYF.